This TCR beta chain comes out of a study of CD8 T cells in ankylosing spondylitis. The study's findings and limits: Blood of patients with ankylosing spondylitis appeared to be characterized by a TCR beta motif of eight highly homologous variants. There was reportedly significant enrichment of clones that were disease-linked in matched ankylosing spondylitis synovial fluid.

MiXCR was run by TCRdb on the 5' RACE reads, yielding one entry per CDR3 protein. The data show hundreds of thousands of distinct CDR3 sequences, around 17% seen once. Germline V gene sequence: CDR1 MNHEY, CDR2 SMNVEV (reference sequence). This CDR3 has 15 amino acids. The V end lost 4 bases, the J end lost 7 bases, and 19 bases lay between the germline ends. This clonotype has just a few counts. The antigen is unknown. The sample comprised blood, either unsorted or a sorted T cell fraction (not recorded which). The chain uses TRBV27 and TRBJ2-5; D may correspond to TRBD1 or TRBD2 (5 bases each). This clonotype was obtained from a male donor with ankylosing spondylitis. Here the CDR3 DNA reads TGTGCCAGCAGTTCCCCGGGACGCTCTTTGGGGACCCAGTACTTC. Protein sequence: CASSSPGRSLGTQYF.